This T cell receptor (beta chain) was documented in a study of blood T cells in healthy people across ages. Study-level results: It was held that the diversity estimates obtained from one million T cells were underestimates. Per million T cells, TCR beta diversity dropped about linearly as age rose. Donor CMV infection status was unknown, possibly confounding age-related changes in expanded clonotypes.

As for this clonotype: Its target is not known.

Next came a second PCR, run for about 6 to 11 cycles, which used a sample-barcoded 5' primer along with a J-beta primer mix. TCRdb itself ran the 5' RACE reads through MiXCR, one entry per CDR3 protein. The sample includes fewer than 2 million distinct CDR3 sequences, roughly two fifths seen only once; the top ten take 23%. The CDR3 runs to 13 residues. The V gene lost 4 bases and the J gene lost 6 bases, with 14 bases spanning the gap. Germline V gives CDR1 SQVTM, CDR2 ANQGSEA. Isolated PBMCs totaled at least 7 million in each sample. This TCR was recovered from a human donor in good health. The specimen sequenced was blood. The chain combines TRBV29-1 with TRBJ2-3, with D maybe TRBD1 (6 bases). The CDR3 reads CSVVPGAGDTQYF. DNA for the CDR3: TGCAGCGTTGTTCCAGGGGCTGGGGATACGCAGTATTTT.